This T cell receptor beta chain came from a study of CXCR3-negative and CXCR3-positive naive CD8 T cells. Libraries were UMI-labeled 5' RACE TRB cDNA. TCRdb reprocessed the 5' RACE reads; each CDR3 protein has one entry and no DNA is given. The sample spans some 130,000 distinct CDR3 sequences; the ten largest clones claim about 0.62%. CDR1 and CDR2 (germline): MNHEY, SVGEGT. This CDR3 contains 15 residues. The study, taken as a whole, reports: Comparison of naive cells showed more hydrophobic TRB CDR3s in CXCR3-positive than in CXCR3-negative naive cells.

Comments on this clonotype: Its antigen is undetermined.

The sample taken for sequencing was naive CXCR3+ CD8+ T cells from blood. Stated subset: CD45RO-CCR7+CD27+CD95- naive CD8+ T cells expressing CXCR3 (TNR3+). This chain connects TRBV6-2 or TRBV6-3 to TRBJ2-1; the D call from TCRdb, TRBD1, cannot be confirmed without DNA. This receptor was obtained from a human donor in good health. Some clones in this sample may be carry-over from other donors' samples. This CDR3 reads CASNLGGFLFNEQFF.